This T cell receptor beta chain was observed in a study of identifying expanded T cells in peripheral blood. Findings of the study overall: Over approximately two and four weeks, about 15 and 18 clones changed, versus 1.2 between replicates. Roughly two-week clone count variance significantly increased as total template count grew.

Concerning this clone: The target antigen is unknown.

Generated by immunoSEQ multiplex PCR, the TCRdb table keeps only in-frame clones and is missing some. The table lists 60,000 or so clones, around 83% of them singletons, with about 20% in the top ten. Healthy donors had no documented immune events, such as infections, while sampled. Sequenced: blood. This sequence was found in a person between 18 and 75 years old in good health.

CDR3 nucleotides: TGTGCCAGCAGCTCACAAATACCGGGACAGGGTTTCTCCTCCTATGGCTACACCTTC. Its protein product is CASSSQIPGQGFSSYGYTF. The V call is TRBV9, the J call TRBJ1-2; 9 bases map to TRBD1. Trimming took 4 bases from V and 4 from J; bases not matched to a gene: 20. CDR3 length equals 19 residues. Looked up from germline, CDR1 is SGDLS and CDR2 is YYNGEE.